This T cell receptor (beta chain) originates from a study of ipilimumab plus nivolumab after autologous stem cell transplantation. The repertoire was sequenced with immunoSEQ multiplex PCR; TCRdb's copy has only in-frame clones and lacks some. The sample yields about 17,000 clones, 80% seen once. This clonotype originated in a male donor with diffuse large B-cell lymphoma. Here the sequenced sample was PBMCs, taken in a trial of ipilimumab plus nivolumab as post-transplant consolidation.

In nucleotides, the CDR3 is TGTGCCACCAGCAGAGTCGGGAGGGGATATTCACCCCTCCACTTT. Residues: CATSRVGRGYSPLHF. V and J are TRBV15 and TRBJ1-6; a possible D gene is TRBD1 (5 bases). Trimming removed 1 base from V and 8 bases from J, with 12 bases in between. CDR1 and CDR2 from the germline V gene are LNHNV and YYDKDF (reference sequence). There are 15 residues in the CDR3. The full variable domain, completed using reference TRBV15 and TRBJ1-6, is DAMVIQNPRYQVTQFGKPVTLSCSQTLNHNVMYWYQQKSSQAPKLLFHYYDKDFNNEADTPDNFQSRRPNTSFCFLDIRSPGLGDTAMYLCATSRVGRGYSPLHFGNGTRLTVT.